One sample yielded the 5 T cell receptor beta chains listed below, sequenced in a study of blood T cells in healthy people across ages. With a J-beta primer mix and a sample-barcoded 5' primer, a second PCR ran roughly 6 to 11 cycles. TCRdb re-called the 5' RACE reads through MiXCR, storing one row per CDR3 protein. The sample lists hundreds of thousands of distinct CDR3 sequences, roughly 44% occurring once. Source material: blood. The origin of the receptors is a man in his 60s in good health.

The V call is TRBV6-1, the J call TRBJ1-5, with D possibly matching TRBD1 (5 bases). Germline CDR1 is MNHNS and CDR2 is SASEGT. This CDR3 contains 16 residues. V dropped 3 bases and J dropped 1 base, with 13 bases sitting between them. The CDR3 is CASSDQGPWSNQPQHF. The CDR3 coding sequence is TGTGCCAGCAGTGATCAGGGCCCCTGGAGCAATCAGCCCCAGCATTTT.

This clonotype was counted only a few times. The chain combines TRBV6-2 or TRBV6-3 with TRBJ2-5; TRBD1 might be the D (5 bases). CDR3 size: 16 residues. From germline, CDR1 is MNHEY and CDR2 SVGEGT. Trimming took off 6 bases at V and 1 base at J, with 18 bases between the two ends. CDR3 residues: CASSHWGREPQETQYF. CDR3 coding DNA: TGTGCCAGCAGCCACTGGGGCAGGGAACCCCAAGAGACCCAGTACTTC.

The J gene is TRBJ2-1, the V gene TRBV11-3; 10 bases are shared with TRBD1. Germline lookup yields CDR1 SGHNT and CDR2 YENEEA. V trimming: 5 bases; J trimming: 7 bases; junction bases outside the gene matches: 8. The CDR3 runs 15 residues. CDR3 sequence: CASSPGQGSGNEQFF. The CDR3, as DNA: TGTGCCAGCAGCCCGGGACAGGGGAGCGGAAATGAGCAGTTCTTC.

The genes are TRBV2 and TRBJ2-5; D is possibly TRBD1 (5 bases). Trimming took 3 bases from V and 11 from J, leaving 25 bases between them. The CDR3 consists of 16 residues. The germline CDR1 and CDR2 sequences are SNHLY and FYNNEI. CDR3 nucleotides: TGTGCCAGCAGTGAGGGCCCCCTGGGGCTAGGCGCTAAGCAGTACTTC. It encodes CASSEGPLGLGAKQYF.

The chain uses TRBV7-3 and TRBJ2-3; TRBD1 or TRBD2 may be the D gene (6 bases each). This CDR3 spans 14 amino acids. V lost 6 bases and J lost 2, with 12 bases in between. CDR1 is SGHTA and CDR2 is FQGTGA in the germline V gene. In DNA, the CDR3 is TGTGCCAGCAGACTCACGGGGGCCACAGATACGCAGTATTTT. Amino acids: CASRLTGATDTQYF.